The rows below give T cell receptor beta chains drawn from one sample of a study of blood T cells in healthy people across ages. TCRdb ran MiXCR on the 5' RACE reads and lists one entry per CDR3 protein. The sample has 700,000 to 850,000 distinct CDR3 sequences, about 37% seen once; the top ten hold roughly 13%. Sequencing was done on a sample of blood. Source of these receptors: a man between 18 and 35 years old in good health. CDR3s include the opening cysteine and the closing phenylalanine or tryptophan. The order of the fields is V gene, clone size, J gene, D gene, CDR3 DNA, CDR3 protein. A D gene is named only where the DNA matches it firmly. The listing skips clone size in some rows; elsewhere it reads once, few, many or a size class.

v_gene: TRBV18
abundance: -
j_gene: TRBJ2-7
d_gene: -
CDR3nt: TGTGCCAGCTCACCAAAGGCCGACGAGCAGTACTTC
CDR3aa: CASSPKADEQYF

v_gene: TRBV7-9
abundance: -
j_gene: TRBJ2-1
d_gene: -
CDR3nt: TGTGCCAGCAGCTTAGCTAGCGGCCACTCGGATGAGCAGTTCTTC
CDR3aa: CASSLASGHSDEQFF

v_gene: TRBV3-1
abundance: -
j_gene: TRBJ2-1
d_gene: TRBD2
CDR3nt: TGTGCCAGCGGTCCTAGCGGGAGGGCCGGTGAGCAGTTCTTC
CDR3aa: CASGPSGRAGEQFF

v_gene: TRBV4-3
abundance: -
j_gene: TRBJ2-5
d_gene: -
CDR3nt: TGCGCCAGCAGCCCCGTCGTCTACAATGAGAGGTACTTC
CDR3aa: CASSPVVYNERYF

v_gene: TRBV9
abundance: many
j_gene: TRBJ2-3
d_gene: TRBD2
CDR3nt: TGTGCCAGCAGCTTTAGTGGGCTAGCGGGAGATACGCAGTATTTT
CDR3aa: CASSFSGLAGDTQYF

v_gene: TRBV4-3
abundance: few
j_gene: TRBJ1-1
d_gene: TRBD1
CDR3nt: TGCGCCAGCAGCCAAGAAATTCAGGGGGCCAACACTGAAGCTTTCTTT
CDR3aa: CASSQEIQGANTEAFF

v_gene: TRBV10-2
abundance: -
j_gene: TRBJ2-7
d_gene: TRBD1
CDR3nt: TGCGCCAGCAGTGAGTCGTGGACAGGGGGAAACAACGAGCAGTACTTC
CDR3aa: CASSESWTGGNNEQYF

v_gene: TRBV3-1
abundance: -
j_gene: TRBJ1-2
d_gene: -
CDR3nt: TGTGCCAGCAGCCAAGAAGGGCGGTGGAACTATGGCTACACCTTC
CDR3aa: CASSQEGRWNYGYTF

v_gene: TRBV6-6
abundance: -
j_gene: TRBJ1-5
d_gene: TRBD1
CDR3nt: TGTGCCAGCAGTTACCCGGGACAGGTTAATCAGCCCCAGCATTTT
CDR3aa: CASSYPGQVNQPQHF

v_gene: TRBV28
abundance: -
j_gene: TRBJ2-3
d_gene: -
CDR3nt: TGTGCCAGCAGTGCAAACGACGGTAGCACTAGCACAGATACGCAGTATTTT
CDR3aa: CASSANDGSTSTDTQYF

v_gene: TRBV4-2
abundance: -
j_gene: TRBJ2-2
d_gene: -
CDR3nt: TGTGCCAGCAGCCTTCGCGCCGGGGAGAACACCGGGGAGCTGTTTTTT
CDR3aa: CASSLRAGENTGELFF

v_gene: TRBV4-3
abundance: -
j_gene: TRBJ1-5
d_gene: -
CDR3nt: TGCGCCAGCAGCCAAGCGTCTACGGGGAGAACCAGCAATCAGCCCCAGCATTTT
CDR3aa: CASSQASTGRTSNQPQHF

v_gene: TRBV12-3/TRBV12-4
abundance: -
j_gene: TRBJ2-3
d_gene: TRBD2
CDR3nt: TGTGCCAGCAGTGAGACTAGCGGGAGATGGGATACGCAGTATTTT
CDR3aa: CASSETSGRWDTQYF